The rows below give T cell receptor beta chains drawn from one sample of a study of blood T cell repertoires in COVID-19. Method: immunoSEQ multiplex PCR; TCRdb's copy keeps in-frame clones and lacks some. The data contain 400,000 or so clones, around 87% of them singletons. Sequenced material: PBMCs or T cells enriched from blood (not recorded which). The receptors derive from a man aged 35-49 years in a cohort exposed to, infected with or recovered from COVID-19 (not recorded which). Both conserved end residues are part of each CDR3. The D gene is left open where the match is weak. Rows may omit the clone size; those that give it use once, few, many or a size class.

TRBJ2-5,-,TRBV5-1,-,TGCGCCAGCAGCTTGGATCCGAGAGCACAAGAGACCCAGTACTTC,CASSLDPRAQETQYF
TRBJ2-5,-,TRBV5-4,-,TGTGCCAGCAGCCCGGTAGCAGGGAGGAAAGAGACCCAGTACTTC,CASSPVAGRKETQYF
TRBJ2-3,-,TRBV27,-,TGTGCCAGCAGTTTATTAGCAGATACGCAGTATTTT,CASSLLADTQYF
TRBJ2-7,once,TRBV5-1,-,TGCGCCAGCAGCTTGGGGACTACAACCTACGAGCAGTACTTC,CASSLGTTTYEQYF
TRBJ1-5,-,TRBV5-4,-,TGTGCCAGCAGCATAAGATCCCCCGGGGGCAATCAGCCCCAGCATTTT,CASSIRSPGGNQPQHF
TRBJ1-2,-,TRBV28,TRBD1,TGTGCCAGCAGCCCCGGACAGGGGGCAGGTGGCTACACCTTC,CASSPGQGAGGYTF
TRBJ1-6,-,TRBV28,TRBD1,TGTGCCAGCAGGGGAGGGACAGGGGGTTCCTATAATTCACCCCTCCACTTT,CASRGGTGGSYNSPLHF
TRBJ2-2,-,TRBV5-1,TRBD2,TGCGCCAGCAGCTTACTAGCGGGAGCTGGCGGGGAGCTGTTTTTT,CASSLLAGAGGELFF
TRBJ1-6,-,TRBV30,-,TGTGCCTGGAGTACCGGGGGGGATTCACCCCTCCACTTT,CAWSTGGDSPLHF
TRBJ2-1,-,TRBV18,TRBD2,TGTGCCAGCTCACCCAGCGGGAGACCCTACAATGAGCAGTTCTTC,CASSPSGRPYNEQFF
TRBJ2-7,-,TRBV18,-,TGTGCCAGCTCACCGACAGGTTCGCGGGACGAGCAGTACTTC,CASSPTGSRDEQYF
TRBJ2-1,-,TRBV6-5,TRBD1,TGTGCCAGCAGGACCGAGGACAGGGGGGATGAGCAGTTCTTC,CASRTEDRGDEQFF
TRBJ2-7,once,TRBV5-1,-,TGCGCCAGCAGCTTGACGGGAGAATGGGAGCAGTACTTC,CASSLTGEWEQYF
TRBJ2-3,-,TRBV4-1,-,TGCGCCAGCAGCCAAGTTAACCTAGTAAGCACAGATACGCAGTATTTT,CASSQVNLVSTDTQYF
TRBJ2-1,-,TRBV27,-,TGTGCCAGCAGTAAGACTAGTCAGGGCTCCTACAATGAGCAGTTCTTC,CASSKTSQGSYNEQFF
TRBJ2-5,-,TRBV5-1,-,TGCGCCAGCAGCTTGGGCGAAGCGGAGAAGACCCAGTACTTC,CASSLGEAEKTQYF
TRBJ2-2,-,TRBV28,-,TGTGCCAGCAGTTTAGTCAGGGCCAACACCGGGGAGCTGTTTTTT,CASSLVRANTGELFF
TRBJ2-7,-,TRBV15,TRBD2,TGTGCCACCCAGGGAGGGTTGGGCTACGAGCAGTACTTC,CATQGGLGYEQYF
TRBJ2-7,-,TRBV24-1,TRBD1,TGTGCCACCAGTGATAAAAACACAGGGGGCGAGTCCCACGAGCAGTACTTC,CATSDKNTGGESHEQYF
TRBJ1-4,-,TRBV10-1,-,TGCGCCAGTGGTCGGCCTCAGGGAAATGAAAAACTGTTTTTT,CASGRPQGNEKLFF
TRBJ2-3,-,TRBV7-8,-,TGTGCCAGCAGCCTTAGTTCGGATACGCAGTATTTT,CASSLSSDTQYF
TRBJ1-1,-,TRBV5-4,-,TGTGCCAGCAGCCATCCAGGGAACACTGAAGCTTTCTTT,CASSHPGNTEAFF
TRBJ2-7,-,TRBV5-1,TRBD2,TGCGCCAGCAGAGTGTCTAGCGGCTACGAGCAGTACTTC,CASRVSSGYEQYF
TRBJ2-7,-,TRBV19,-,TGTGCCAGTAGTACCCCCACAGGGCTCACCTACGAGCAGTACTTC,CASSTPTGLTYEQYF
TRBJ1-2,-,TRBV6-1,-,TGTGCCAGCAGTGAGACCGGGATTAACTATGGCTACACCTTC,CASSETGINYGYTF
TRBJ1-2,-,TRBV3-1/TRBV3-2,-,TGTGCCAGCAGCCAAGCAGGGCTGGGGGGCTACACCTTC,CASSQAGLGGYTF
TRBJ1-5,-,TRBV18,-,TGTGCCAGCTCACCCGGGACAAGAGGGGGGGACAATCAGCCCCAGCATTTT,CASSPGTRGGDNQPQHF
TRBJ1-1,-,TRBV30,-,TGTGCCTGGCTACTAGTGACTGAAGCTTTCTTT,CAWLLVTEAFF
TRBJ1-1,-,TRBV28,TRBD1,TGTGCCAGCAGTCGCAGGACAGGGCGGCGCACTGAAGCTTTCTTT,CASSRRTGRRTEAFF
TRBJ2-2,-,TRBV5-1,TRBD2,TGCGCCAGCAGCCCATGGACGGCTAGCGGGAGCGGGGAGCTGTTTTTT,CASSPWTASGSGELFF
TRBJ2-7,-,TRBV27,TRBD2,TGTGCCAGCAGTTCCCCTACTAGCGGACTGGAAGAGCAGTACTTC,CASSSPTSGLEEQYF
TRBJ1-1,-,TRBV25-1,-,TGTGCCAGCAGTGCCACGCAGGGTTTGGGGCACACTGAAGCTTTCTTT,CASSATQGLGHTEAFF
TRBJ2-1,-,TRBV14,TRBD1,TGTGCCAGCAGCCAAGACCTAGGGACAGGCGTTTATGAGCAGTTCTTC,CASSQDLGTGVYEQFF
TRBJ1-2,-,TRBV15,-,TGTGCCACCAGCAGAGAGACTCCCCCCTATAACTATGGCTACACCTTC,CATSRETPPYNYGYTF
TRBJ1-5,-,TRBV6-5,-,TGTGCCAGCACCCGTACAGGGAGCAATCAGCCCCAGCATTTT,CASTRTGSNQPQHF
TRBJ1-1,-,TRBV5-1,-,TGCGCCAGCAGCTTGGTTTTCACAGGACGGAACACTGAAGCTTTCTTT,CASSLVFTGRNTEAFF
TRBJ2-1,-,TRBV27,TRBD2,TGTGCCAGCAGTCCGGGACTAGCGGGAGTAAGCTACAATGAGCAGTTCTTC,CASSPGLAGVSYNEQFF
TRBJ2-7,-,TRBV21-1,-,TGTGCCAGCATGCTTCCTCCGGGCTACGAGCAGTACTTC,CASMLPPGYEQYF
TRBJ2-3,-,TRBV7-9,-,TGTGCCAGCAACCCCTTAGGCACAGATACGCAGTATTTT,CASNPLGTDTQYF
TRBJ1-5,-,TRBV28,-,TGTGCCAGCAGTTCATCCGGGCCCCAGCATTTT,CASSSSGPQHF
TRBJ1-4,once,TRBV10-3,-,TGTGCCATCAGTGAGTCGCAGGGGTCTTTTAGTGAAAAACTGTTTTTT,CAISESQGSFSEKLFF
TRBJ2-6,-,TRBV6-5,-,TGTGCCAGCATCGGACACTTCTCTGGGGCCAACGTCCTGACTTTC,CASIGHFSGANVLTF
TRBJ1-1,-,TRBV7-9,TRBD1,TGTGCCAGCAAAGGACAGGGGGCGAACACTGAAGCTTTCTTT,CASKGQGANTEAFF
TRBJ1-2,-,TRBV6-5,TRBD1,TGTGCCAGCAGTTCCCAGGACAGGGGAGGAGAAGGCTACACCTTC,CASSSQDRGGEGYTF
TRBJ1-1,-,TRBV7-9,-,TGTGCCAGCAGCTTAGTCCCAGGATTGAACACTGAAGCTTTCTTT,CASSLVPGLNTEAFF
TRBJ1-2,-,TRBV19,TRBD1,TGTGCCAGTAAACCGACAGGGACTAACTATGGCTACACCTTC,CASKPTGTNYGYTF
TRBJ2-5,-,TRBV19,TRBD2,TGTGCCAGTAGTATGGTGGGCGGGGGGCGAGAGACCCAGTACTTC,CASSMVGGGRETQYF
TRBJ2-1,-,TRBV7-9,TRBD1,TGTGCCAGCAGCCCCCGACAGGGAAATACAATCAATGAGCAGTTCTTC,CASSPRQGNTINEQFF
TRBJ1-4,-,TRBV18,-,TGTGCCAGCTCACCCCTGCAGGGGCCTAATGAAAAACTGTTTTTT,CASSPLQGPNEKLFF
TRBJ2-3,-,TRBV7-6,TRBD2,TGTGCCAGCAGCTTAATGACTCCCCTAGCGGGAGGGACAGATACGCAGTATTTT,CASSLMTPLAGGTDTQYF
TRBJ2-3,-,TRBV3-1/TRBV3-2,-,TGTGCCAGCAGCCAAACTATCACGGTGGATACGCAGTATTTT,CASSQTITVDTQYF
TRBJ2-1,-,TRBV6-5,TRBD2,TGTGCCAGCAGTTACCGGACTAGGGACAATGAGCAGTTCTTC,CASSYRTRDNEQFF
TRBJ2-1,-,TRBV30,TRBD2,TGTGCCGGGGGACTAGCGGGAGGGTGGAATGAGCAGTTCTTC,CAGGLAGGWNEQFF
TRBJ2-3,-,TRBV18,-,TGTGCCAGCTCACTGATTCAGAGCACAGATACGCAGTATTTT,CASSLIQSTDTQYF
TRBJ2-7,-,TRBV30,-,TGTGCCTGGAGTTTCATAGCGGCAGCCTACGAGCAGTACTTC,CAWSFIAAAYEQYF
TRBJ1-4,-,TRBV7-9,-,TGTGCCAGCAGCTTACGTGGGGCGTTCACTAATGAAAAACTGTTTTTT,CASSLRGAFTNEKLFF
TRBJ2-7,many,TRBV4-1,-,TGCGCCAGCAGCCAAAGCCTCGGGTCCACCTACGAGCAGTACTTC,CASSQSLGSTYEQYF
TRBJ1-4,-,TRBV2,-,TGTGCCAGCAGAAAAGGGGGTACTAATGAAAAACTGTTTTTT,CASRKGGTNEKLFF
TRBJ1-1,-,TRBV28,TRBD1,TGTGCCAGCAGTTTTAGGCGGCGACAGGGGAGCGGATACACTGAAGCTTTCTTT,CASSFRRRQGSGYTEAFF
TRBJ2-1,-,TRBV24-1,-,TGTGCCACCAGTGGGGTCTCGCGGTACAATGAGCAGTTCTTC,CATSGVSRYNEQFF